The 10 T cell receptor beta chains below were found in one sample sequenced in a study of control samples from healthy donors and cancer patients (dated by TCRdb to about 2020). The method was the immunoSEQ multiplex PCR assay. What TCRdb holds here is the immuneACCESS table cut down to in-frame rearrangements. Part of the clones is not present; checked against another copy, under half of the missing clones reflect an unresolved V gene, and the others are unexplained. This sample has 100,000 or so clones in its table, and roughly 89% of those were observed once. The ten largest clones represent 7.8% of the sample. Source material: blood. These TCRs come from a man between 25 and 39 years old in good health.

Concerning this clone itself: Additional DNA sequences in this sample encode the identical CDR3. J is TRBJ1-5 and V is TRBV19; a weak D match, TRBD1 (6 bases). From germline, CDR1 is LNHDA and CDR2 SQIVND (reference sequence). The CDR3 has 13 amino acids. CDR3 region: CASVQGYNQPQHF. The CDR3 nucleotides are TGTGCTAGTGTACAGGGCTACAATCAGCCCCAGCATTTT.

This chain's CDR3 is CATTDNSGNTIYF. CDR3 bases: TGTGCCACGACGGATAACTCTGGAAACACCATATATTTT. The V and J genes are TRBV2 and TRBJ1-3, with D hard to call. This CDR3 comprises 13 residues. The germline V gene encodes CDR1 SNHLY and CDR2 FYNNEI. Trimming left V 10 bases short and J 0 bases short, with 10 bases between.

This clone has only a few counts. The CDR3 DNA is TGTGCCAGCAGCTTAGCGACAGGGGTGGAGACCCAGTACTTC. Encoded protein: CASSLATGVETQYF. The V call is TRBV7-9, the J call TRBJ2-5; 8 bases are a match to TRBD1. The CDR3 is 14 amino acids. J lost 5 bases, V lost 0 bases, and 2 bases had no gene match. CDR1 and CDR2 (germline): SEHNR, FQNEAQ (reference sequence). The full variable domain, with the rest looked up from reference TRBV7-9 and TRBJ2-5, is DTGVSQNPRHKITKRGQNVTFRCDPISEHNRLYWYRQTLGQGPEFLTYFQNEAQLEKSRLLSDRFSAERPKGSFSTLEIQRTEQGDSAMYLCASSLATGVETQYFGPGTRLLVL.

V is TRBV4-2 and J is TRBJ1-1; TRBD1 is a possible D gene (6 bases). This CDR3 is built from 14 residues. Germline V lookup: CDR1 LGHNA, CDR2 YNFKEQ. Trimming took off 2 bases at V and 9 bases at J, with 16 bases between the two ends. The CDR3: CASSQSLTGQKAFF. The CDR3, as DNA: TGTGCCAGCAGCCAATCTCTTACAGGGCAAAAAGCTTTCTTT.

V and J are TRBV7-2 and TRBJ1-6, with 7 nucleotides matching TRBD1. V gave up 1 base and J gave up 9 bases; unmatched junction bases: 3. CDR1 SGHTA and CDR2 FQGNSA come from the germline V gene. The CDR3 is 14 amino acids. The CDR3 spells CASSLEGQFSPLHF. CDR3 nucleotides: TGTGCCAGCAGCTTAGAGGGACAGTTTTCACCCCTCCACTTT.

CDR3 sequence (DNA): TGTGCCAGCAGGCGGGGGGGCGGTTTTCAAGAGACCCAGTACTTC. It is translated as CASRRGGGFQETQYF. This chain links TRBV2 with TRBJ2-5, with 9 bases aligning to TRBD2. Germline CDR1 SNHLY, CDR2 FYNNEI. V dropped 6 bases and J dropped 2; count of bases not matched to a gene: 7. The CDR3 sequence is 15 residues long.

The chain has TRBV7-6 and TRBJ1-3; TRBD1 matches 7 bases. The V gene's germline CDR1 is SGHVS and CDR2 FNYEAQ. CDR3 length: 16 amino acids. V dropped 2 bases and J dropped 4; count of bases not matched to a gene: 8. The CDR3 nucleotides are TGTGCCAGCAGCTTATCCCCAGGGGGTGGCGGAAACACCATATATTTT. Translated: CASSLSPGGGGNTIYF.

The CDR3 region is CARSLGDNGGNSPLHF. DNA of the CDR3: TGTGCCAGAAGCTTAGGCGACAATGGGGGTAATTCACCCCTCCACTTT. The chain combines TRBV5-3 with TRBJ1-6; tentatively, D is TRBD1 (5 bases). TRBV5-3 is an ORF, and what it does is uncertain. This CDR3 spans 16 amino acids. Trimming took off 2 bases at V and 6 bases at J, with 15 bases between the two ends.

The genes are TRBV5-1 and TRBJ2-1, with 7 bases lining up with TRBD2. CDR1 and CDR2 from the germline V gene are SGHRS and YFSETQ. This CDR3 region has 15 residues. With 0 bases clipped from V and 3 bases from J, the junction kept 3 bases outside the gene matches. In DNA, the CDR3 is TGCGCCAGCAGCTTGGGGGGAGGGGACTACAATGAGCAGTTCTTC. Protein: CASSLGGGDYNEQFF.

This clone was counted only a few times. V gene TRBV7-2 combines with J gene TRBJ1-6; D unresolved. Germline V gene data show CDR1 as SGHTA and CDR2 as FQGNSA. Trimming pared 5 bases from V and 13 bases from J, leaving 15 bases between. The CDR3 is made up of 13 amino acids. The CDR3 coding sequence is TGTGCCAGCAGCCCCACAGCCCCGGCGCCCCTCCACTTT. Protein sequence: CASSPTAPAPLHF.